Shown below are 11 T cell receptor beta chains from a single sample sequenced in a study of blood T cells in healthy people across ages. A second about 6 to 12 cycle PCR used barcoded and J-beta primers. A single record per CDR3 protein comes from TCRdb applying MiXCR to the 5' RACE reads. Among 780,000 or so distinct CDR3 sequences listed, roughly 56% were seen once. Sequences were obtained from blood. These receptors originate from a middle-aged man in good health.

This sequence joins TRBV20-1 and TRBJ2-1; D is unclear. CDR3 size: 13 residues. Germline lookup yields CDR1 DFQATT and CDR2 SNEGSKA (reference sequence). V lost 2 bases and J lost 4, with 9 bases in between. The CDR3 protein is CSARRETYNEQFF. CDR3 sequence (DNA): TGCAGTGCTAGAAGAGAGACATACAATGAGCAGTTCTTC.

CDR3 region: CASSSYSGKETQYF. The CDR3 nucleotides are TGTGCCAGCAGCTCCTATAGCGGGAAAGAGACCCAGTACTTC. The V and J genes are TRBV7-8 and TRBJ2-5; 8 positions agree with TRBD2. J gave up 3 bases and V 4 bases, and 4 bases lay outside the gene matches. The CDR3 has 14 residues. Germline CDR1 SGHVS, CDR2 FQNEAQ.

The chain links TRBV9 to TRBJ2-3; no clear D. V lost 2 bases and J 0 bases, leaving 7 bases between the germline ends. Per the germline V gene, CDR1 is SGDLS and CDR2 is YYNGEE. This CDR3 spans 14 amino acids. This chain's CDR3 is CASSVPASTDTQYF. The CDR3 DNA is TGTGCCAGCAGCGTTCCAGCTAGCACAGATACGCAGTATTTT.

This clonotype was seen a handful of times. The rearrangement uses TRBV2 and TRBJ2-5; TRBD2 matches 7 bases. Looked up from germline, CDR1 is SNHLY and CDR2 is FYNNEI. The CDR3 sequence is 16 residues long. With 4 bases clipped from V and 1 base from J, the junction kept 9 bases outside the gene matches. CDR3 in DNA: TGTGCCAGCAGTGGACAACCTAGCGGTTTCCAAGAGACCCAGTACTTC. Translated: CASSGQPSGFQETQYF.

The chain employs TRBV2 and TRBJ2-5; D call uncertain. The tail of the sequence fits TRBJ2-7 better, so the J call may be wrong. In germline, CDR1 is SNHLY, CDR2 FYNNEI. The CDR3 is made up of 13 amino acids. The CDR3, as DNA: TGTGCCAGCAGTGAAAGGCCCTTCGACGAGCAGTACTTC. Protein product: CASSERPFDEQYF.

This clonotype was observed a handful of times. This chain joins TRBV18 and TRBJ2-5, with TRBD2 matching over 7 bases. CDR3 size: 16 residues. From germline, CDR1 is KGHSH and CDR2 LQKENI. The V segment lost 6 bases and the J segment 2 bases; nucleotides outside the gene matches: 12. This CDR3 reads CASSPRAGVTQETQYF. In nucleotides, the CDR3 is TGTGCCAGCTCCCCTCGGGCGGGGGTAACTCAAGAGACCCAGTACTTC. The complete variable domain, with remaining parts taken from reference TRBV18 and TRBJ2-5, reads NAGVMQNPRHLVRRRGQEARLRCSPMKGHSHVYWYRQLPEEGLKFMVYLQKENIIDESGMPKERFSAEFPKEGPSILRIQQVVRGDSAAYFCASSPRAGVTQETQYFGPGTRLLVL.

The CDR3, as DNA: TGCAGTGCTAGGGCGCCGGGAGGGCTACCCATAAACTCCAGGGAGACCCAGTACTTC. Protein: CSARAPGGLPINSRETQYF. This chain links TRBV20-1 with TRBJ2-5, with 8 bases aligning to TRBD2. This CDR3 is built from 19 residues. The germline V gene encodes CDR1 DFQATT and CDR2 SNEGSKA (reference sequence). The V and J ends lost 3 bases and 5 bases, in that order; junction bases with no gene match: 23.

The V call is TRBV5-5, the J call TRBJ1-1; perhaps TRBD1 as D (5 bases). CDR3 length: 14 amino acids. V was pared by 4 bases and J by 1 base, with 11 bases between. Per germline, CDR1 SGHKS and CDR2 YYEKEE (reference sequence). The CDR3, as DNA: TGTGCCAGCAGCCAACAGGTACCGAACACTGAAGCTTTCTTT. It specifies CASSQQVPNTEAFF.

The V and J genes are TRBV27 and TRBJ1-2; D uncertain. The CDR3 loop spans 14 amino acids. Deletions cut 4 bases from V and 2 bases from J, with 11 bases between. CDR1 and CDR2 from the germline V gene are MNHEY and SMNVEV (reference sequence). The CDR3 loop reads CASSSRQGNYGYTF. For the CDR3, the DNA is TGTGCCAGCAGTTCCCGTCAAGGGAACTATGGCTACACCTTC.

Only a few counts were recorded for this clonotype. J is TRBJ2-3 and V is TRBV20-1, with D possibly being TRBD1 or TRBD2 (5 bases each). The CDR3 contains 15 residues. The V end lost 6 bases, the J end lost 9 bases, and 25 bases lay between the germline ends. The germline CDR1 and CDR2 sequences are DFQATT and SNEGSKA (reference sequence). Here the CDR3 reads CSATQARDPPRTQYF. The CDR3 DNA is TGCAGTGCCACGCAAGCCCGGGACCCGCCACGGACGCAGTATTTT.

This clonotype has a handful of counts. CDR3 coding DNA: TGCGCCAGCAGCTTGGATGGACTAGCAACAGATACGCAGTATTTT. This encodes CASSLDGLATDTQYF. The chain carries TRBV5-1 and TRBJ2-3, with TRBD2 matching over 8 bases. Unmatched junction bases numbered 3, after V lost 0 bases and J lost 3 bases. This CDR3 comprises 15 residues. CDR1 is SGHRS and CDR2 is YFSETQ in the germline V gene.